One and the same sample provided the 27 T cell receptor beta chains below, sequenced in a study of beta chain features in type 1 diabetes. All of the isolated RNA was reverse transcribed, so expressed TCRB transcripts were sequenced. Repertoires were generated with immunoSEQ multiplex PCR, while TCRdb's copy carries only in-frame clones and drops some. The sample lists some 900,000 clones, about a sixth seen once, with around 0.02% in the top ten. The sample consisted of naive CD4+ T cells from blood. The receptors were gathered from a woman between 18 and 29 years old in good health.

The chain uses TRBV19 and TRBJ2-2; no reliable D call. Trimming stripped 8 bases from V and 4 bases from J, with 14 bases between. This CDR3 is built from 14 residues. Germline CDR1 is LNHDA and CDR2 is SQIVND (reference sequence). For the CDR3, the DNA is TGTGCCAGTCGTAAGGTCCGGCGCACCGGGGAGCTGTTTTTT. It yields the protein CASRKVRRTGELFF. The full variable domain, rest sourced from reference TRBV19 and TRBJ2-2, is DGGITQSPKYLFRKEGQNVTLSCEQNLNHDAMYWYRQDPGQGLRLIYYSQIVNDFQKGDIAEGYSVSREKKESFPLTVTSAQKNPTAFYLCASRKVRRTGELFFGEGSRLTVL.

The chain links TRBV11-2 to TRBJ2-1, with D possibly TRBD1 on 6 matching bases. The V end was cut by 1 base, the J end by 5 bases, with 15 bases between. This CDR3 is 16 amino acids long. The germline V gene encodes CDR1 SGHAT and CDR2 FQNNGV. The CDR3 is CASSLARRRGNNEQFF. CDR3 DNA: TGTGCCAGCAGCTTAGCGCGTCGAAGGGGGAACAATGAGCAGTTCTTC.

CDR3 loop: CASSQVLNRLARTGELFF. CDR3 DNA: TGTGCCAGCAGCCAAGTATTAAATAGACTAGCGCGCACCGGGGAGCTGTTTTTT. This chain links TRBV4-2 with TRBJ2-2, with TRBD2 matching 8 bases. Per germline, CDR1 LGHNA and CDR2 YNFKEQ. With V trimmed by 1 base and J by 4 bases, 11 bases remained unmatched. CDR3 length equals 18 residues.

V and J are TRBV6-1 and TRBJ1-2; no definite D call. The CDR3 length is 12 residues. Trimming took off 2 bases at V and 7 bases at J, with 8 bases between the two ends. CDR1 is MNHNS, CDR2 SASEGT, per germline. The CDR3 nucleotides read TGTGCCAGCAGTGAAATCCCATTTGGCTACACCTTC. Amino acid sequence: CASSEIPFGYTF.

The rearrangement joins TRBV5-1 to TRBJ2-7; the D gene could be TRBD1 or TRBD2 (5 bases each). Germline CDR1 is SGHRS and CDR2 is YFSETQ. Between the trimmed V and J ends, which lost 2 bases and 2 bases, there was a span of 14 bases. The CDR3 runs to 15 residues. The CDR3 DNA reads TGCGCCAGCAGCTTTGGTGGGACCGATGCCTACGAGCAGTACTTC. Translating it yields CASSFGGTDAYEQYF.

This clone was observed a few times. The chain employs TRBV7-9 and TRBJ2-1; 8 bases match TRBD1. Germline V gene sequence: CDR1 SEHNR, CDR2 FQNEAQ (reference sequence). This CDR3 contains 17 residues. After removal of 10 bases from V and 1 base from J, the junction contained 15 bases not matched to a gene. CDR3 DNA sequence: TGTGCCACCGGGCGGGCAGGACAGGGCCCTTCCTACAATGAGCAGTTCTTC. It is translated as CATGRAGQGPSYNEQFF.

This clone has just a few counts. This rearrangement joins TRBV7-9 to TRBJ2-7; TRBD2 matches at 9 bases. Trimming took 5 bases from V and 11 from J; bases not matched to a gene: 7. CDR1 is SEHNR, CDR2 FQNEAQ, per germline (reference sequence). This CDR3 is 12 amino acids long. The CDR3 region is CASSPGGGAEYF. The CDR3 nucleotides read TGTGCCAGCAGCCCCGGCGGGGGGGCGGAGTACTTC.

This clone was counted between two and nine times. J is TRBJ2-1 and V is TRBV28; perhaps D is TRBD1 or TRBD2 (7 bases each). From germline, CDR1 is MDHEN and CDR2 SYDVKM. This CDR3 comprises 15 residues. Trimming cost V 2 bases and J 10 bases, with 18 bases left between them. The CDR3 coding sequence is TGTGCCAGCAGTTTAGCGGGAGCAGGGGGAGAAGAGCAGTTCTTC. This sequence encodes CASSLAGAGGEEQFF.

This clone was seen a few times. This rearrangement joins TRBV29-1 to TRBJ2-3; TRBD2 aligns across 7 bases. The germline CDR1 and CDR2 sequences are SQVTM and ANQGSEA. V shed 5 bases, J shed 7 bases, and the junction held 18 bases outside the gene matches. This CDR3 spans 16 amino acids. CDR3 bases: TGCAGCGTTCAAGGAGGTAGCGGGCCTTTCCTAAATACGCAGTATTTT. Its translation: CSVQGGSGPFLNTQYF.

The CDR3 DNA is TGTGCCAGCAGCTTGGACATCGAGAGCTCTGGGGCCAACGTCCTGACTTTC. This gives the protein CASSLDIESSGANVLTF. The rearrangement links TRBV7-8 to TRBJ2-6; TRBD1 might be the D (5 bases). V was pared by 3 bases and J by 0 bases, with 12 bases between. The CDR3 covers 17 residues. Germline CDR1 reads SGHVS; CDR2 reads FQNEAQ.

This clone occurred a few times. This sequence joins TRBV28 and TRBJ2-7; TRBD2 matches 10 bases. Germline V lookup: CDR1 MDHEN, CDR2 SYDVKM. J was trimmed by 6 bases and V by 5 bases; bases with no gene match: 10. The CDR3 loop spans 15 amino acids. The CDR3 coding sequence is TGTGCCAGCAGTCAAGGAGCTAGCGGGAGCCGCGAGCAGTACTTC. This translates into CASSQGASGSREQYF.

This chain connects TRBV18 to TRBJ1-2; 8 nucleotides agree with TRBD1. The ends lost 5 bases at V and 6 bases at J; junction bases unmatched: 5. This CDR3 contains 13 residues. Germline V gives CDR1 KGHSH, CDR2 LQKENI. CDR3 sequence (DNA): TGTGCCAGCTCAGAGGACAGGGAGCATGGCTACACCTTC. This translates into CASSEDREHGYTF.

Only a few counts were recorded for this clone. The V and J genes are TRBV5-4 and TRBJ2-7; 8 bases are a match to TRBD2. CDR1 SGHNT and CDR2 YYREEE come from the germline V gene (reference sequence). Losses at the gene ends were 4 bases for V and 4 bases for J; bases not matched to a gene: 13. CDR3 size: 16 residues. CDR3 in DNA: TGTGCCAGCAGCACGGGACTAGGATTTGGGGGTTACGAGCAGTACTTC. It yields the protein CASSTGLGFGGYEQYF.

V and J are TRBV19 and TRBJ2-1, with a tentative D call TRBD2 (5 bases). Germline CDR1 LNHDA, CDR2 SQIVND (reference sequence). This CDR3 has 13 amino acids. Trimming took off 8 bases at V and 7 bases at J, with 15 bases between the two ends. The CDR3 nucleotides read TGTGCCAGTTCGATACTAGTGCAGAATGAGCAGTTCTTC. Protein sequence: CASSILVQNEQFF.

The gene calls are TRBV6-5 and TRBJ2-7; D might be TRBD1 (6 bases). CDR1 is MNHEY, CDR2 SVGAGI, per germline. The CDR3 covers 16 residues. Trimming left V 2 bases short and J 2 bases short, with 16 bases between. The CDR3 sequence: CASSYDGAGAPYEQYF. Here the CDR3 DNA reads TGTGCCAGCAGTTACGACGGGGCAGGGGCCCCCTACGAGCAGTACTTC.

This clone came up once. V usage is TRBV20-1 and J usage is TRBJ1-3, with D uncertain. This CDR3 has 11 residues. With 7 bases removed from V and 8 bases from J, the gap between germline ends came to 12 bases. Per the germline V gene, CDR1 is DFQATT and CDR2 is SNEGSKA (reference sequence). The CDR3 DNA sequence: TGCAGTGTACCCGAAGTAGACACCATATATTTT. This sequence encodes CSVPEVDTIYF.

This clone was detected only a few times. The chain carries TRBV19 and TRBJ2-7; 10 nucleotides match TRBD1. The trim removed 8 bases at V and 3 bases at J, leaving 1 base unmatched. The germline gives CDR1 LNHDA, CDR2 SQIVND (reference sequence). The CDR3 totals 12 residues. CDR3 sequence: CASGDRGYEQYF. CDR3 coding DNA: TGTGCCAGTGGGGACAGGGGCTACGAGCAGTACTTC.

The chain carries TRBV4-1 and TRBJ1-5; no clear D gene. Trimming removed 0 bases at V and 1 base at J, with 13 bases between. Germline CDR1 is MGHRA and CDR2 is YSYEKL. This CDR3 contains 17 residues. Here the CDR3 DNA reads TGCGCCAGCAGCCAAGATGGGTATTTCCCCAGCAATCAGCCCCAGCATTTT. Protein sequence: CASSQDGYFPSNQPQHF.

V is TRBV27 and J is TRBJ1-1, with TRBD1 matching over 11 bases. The CDR3 length is 18 residues. Germline-derived CDR1 and CDR2 are MNHEY and SMNVEV (reference sequence). The trim removed 4 bases at V and 5 bases at J, leaving 15 bases unmatched. CDR3 protein: CASSWSISGTGGRTEAFF. CDR3 nucleotide sequence: TGTGCCAGCAGTTGGTCCATATCCGGGACAGGGGGGCGTACTGAAGCTTTCTTT.

In this sample, this clone turned up a few times. The chain recombines TRBV2 with TRBJ1-2; the D gene is possibly TRBD1 (6 bases). The CDR3 totals 14 residues. Deletions cut 7 bases from V and 7 bases from J, with 19 bases between. Germline V gene lookup returns CDR1 SNHLY and CDR2 FYNNEI. The DNA of the CDR3 is TGTGCCAGCACCCCTGAAACACAGGGATTTGGCTACACCTTC. Its translation: CASTPETQGFGYTF.

This clone showed up just a few times. The chain carries TRBV5-5 and TRBJ2-1; 7 bases fit TRBD2. The CDR3 runs to 15 residues. Germline lookup yields CDR1 SGHKS and CDR2 YYEKEE (reference sequence). V dropped 3 bases and J dropped 5; count of bases not matched to a gene: 8. In DNA form, the CDR3 reads TGTGCCAGCAGCTCTATGGGGACTACGAACAATGAGCAGTTCTTC. Translated: CASSSMGTTNNEQFF.

Turning to this clone: Other DNA sequences from this sample encode an identical CDR3 as well. CDR3 in amino acids: CASSFGTPNQPQHF. In DNA, the CDR3 is TGCGCCAGCAGCTTCGGGACCCCAAACCAGCCCCAGCATTTT. The chain links TRBV5-1 to TRBJ1-5; a possible D gene is TRBD1 (5 bases). V lost 2 bases to trimming and J lost 7 bases, with 13 bases between them. Germline CDR1 is SGHRS and CDR2 is YFSETQ. CDR3 length: 14 residues.

The chain employs TRBV29-1 and TRBJ2-5, with 7 bases that match TRBD2. V lost 4 bases to trimming and J lost 7 bases; unmatched junction nucleotides: 21. The CDR3 has 17 amino acids. Germline CDR1 reads SQVTM; CDR2 reads ANQGSEA. The CDR3 nucleotides are TGCAGCGTTGCTTCGCTGGGGGGAGGGGCCCTCTATAGGACCCAGTACTTC. It is translated as CSVASLGGGALYRTQYF. The complete variable domain, with remaining parts taken from reference TRBV29-1 and TRBJ2-5, reads SAVISQKPSRDICQRGTSLTIQCQVDSQVTMMFWYRQQPGQSLTLIATANQGSEATYESGFVIDKFPISRPNLTFSTLTVSNMSPEDSSIYLCSVASLGGGALYRTQYFGPGTRLLVL.

A few counts support this clone. The chain carries TRBV10-3 and TRBJ2-3; TRBD1 aligns across 9 bases. Germline trimming cut 10 bases from V and 4 bases from J; bases unmatched to any gene: 9. Germline CDR1 ENHRY, CDR2 SYGVKD. This CDR3 comprises 14 residues. The CDR3 here is CATQGARPPDTQYF. The CDR3 DNA follows: TGTGCCACACAGGGGGCGAGGCCGCCAGATACGCAGTATTTT.

This clone has just a few counts. Other DNA sequences from this sample encode an identical CDR3 as well. CDR3 in amino acids: CASSLHTDTQYF. The CDR3 DNA reads as TGTGCCAGCAGCCTCCACACAGATACGCAGTATTTT. The V call is TRBV11-2, the J call TRBJ2-3, with unresolved D. The germline V gene encodes CDR1 SGHAT and CDR2 FQNNGV. V was clipped by 5 bases and J by 2 bases, with 5 bases between them. The CDR3 length is 12 residues.

This clone was observed a few times. The sample contains more than one DNA sequence encoding this CDR3. The V gene is TRBV28, the J gene TRBJ1-5; D not resolved. V lost 9 bases and J 1 base, leaving 7 bases between the germline ends. The CDR3 spans 12 residues. Germline V lookup: CDR1 MDHEN, CDR2 SYDVKM. CDR3 in DNA: TGTGCCAGTCGGGTGAGCAATCAGCCCCAGCATTTT. It yields the protein CASRVSNQPQHF.

The gene calls are TRBV4-2 and TRBJ2-1; TRBD2 aligns across 8 bases. CDR3 length equals 15 residues. Germline CDR1 reads LGHNA; CDR2 reads YNFKEQ. The V and J ends lost 3 bases and 4 bases, in that order; junction bases with no gene match: 5. The CDR3 coding sequence is TGTGCCAGCAGCCACGGGACTAGGGAATACAATGAGCAGTTCTTC. It is translated as CASSHGTREYNEQFF.